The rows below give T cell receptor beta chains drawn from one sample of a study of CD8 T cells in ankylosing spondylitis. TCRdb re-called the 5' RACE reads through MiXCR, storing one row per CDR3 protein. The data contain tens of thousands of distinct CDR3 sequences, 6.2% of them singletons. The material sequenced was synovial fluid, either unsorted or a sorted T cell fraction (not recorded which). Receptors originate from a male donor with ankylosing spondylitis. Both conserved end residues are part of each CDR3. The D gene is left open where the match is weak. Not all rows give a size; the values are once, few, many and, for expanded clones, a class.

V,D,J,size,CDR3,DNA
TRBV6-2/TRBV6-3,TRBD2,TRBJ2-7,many,CASSYPLLADFSYEQYF,TGTGCCAGCAGTTACCCCCTCCTAGCGGATTTTTCCTACGAGCAGTACTTC
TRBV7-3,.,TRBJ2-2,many,CASSLLPTVGELFF,TGTGCCAGCAGCCTCCTCCCGACAGTCGGGGAGCTGTTTTTT
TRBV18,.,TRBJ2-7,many,CASRPLGGEGEQYF,TGTGCCAGCCGCCCGTTGGGGGGAGAAGGCGAGCAGTACTTC
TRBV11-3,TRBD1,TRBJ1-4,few,CASSPGTGGEKLFF,TGTGCCAGCAGCCCGGGGACAGGGGGGGAAAAACTGTTTTTT
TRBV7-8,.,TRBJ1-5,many,CASSLGGDQPQHF,TGTGCCAGCAGCTTAGGTGGGGATCAGCCCCAGCATTTT
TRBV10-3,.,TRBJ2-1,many,CAISENGEQFF,TGTGCCATCAGTGAGAATGGCGAGCAGTTCTTC
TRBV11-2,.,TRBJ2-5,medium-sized,CASSLVAGAAETQYF,TGTGCCAGCAGCTTAGTCGCGGGGGCAGCAGAGACCCAGTACTTC
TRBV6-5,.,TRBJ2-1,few,CASRWYNEQFF,TGTGCCAGCAGGTGGTACAATGAGCAGTTCTTC
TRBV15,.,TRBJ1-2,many,CATSRDSGRSYGYTF,TGTGCCACCAGCAGAGATTCGGGGAGGAGCTATGGCTACACCTTC
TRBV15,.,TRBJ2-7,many,CATSRETRALEQYF,TGTGCCACCAGCAGAGAAACCAGGGCACTCGAGCAGTACTTC
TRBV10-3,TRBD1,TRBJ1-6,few,CAIKGDGQADNSPLHF,TGTGCCATCAAGGGGGACGGACAGGCCGATAATTCACCCCTCCACTTT
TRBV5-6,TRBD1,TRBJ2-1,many,CASSLVGTGREQFF,TGTGCCAGCAGCTTGGTGGGGACAGGTCGTGAGCAGTTCTTC
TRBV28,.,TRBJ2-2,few,CASSRITGELFF,TGTGCCAGCAGCCGAATCACAGGGGAGCTGTTTTTT
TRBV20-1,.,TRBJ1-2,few,CSASPSYNYGYTF,TGCAGTGCTAGCCCATCTTACAACTATGGCTACACCTTC
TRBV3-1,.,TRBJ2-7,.,CATCKEVPGAHPYEQYF,TGTGCCACCTGCAAAGAGGTGCCTGGGGCTCACCCCTACGAGCAGTACTTC
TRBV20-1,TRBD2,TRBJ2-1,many,CSARQVGLAGVEQFF,TGCAGTGCTAGGCAGGTGGGACTAGCGGGAGTTGAGCAGTTCTTC
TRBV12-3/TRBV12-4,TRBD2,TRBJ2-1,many,CASSFLAGWGYNEQFF,TGTGCCAGCAGTTTCTTAGCGGGATGGGGGTACAATGAGCAGTTCTTC
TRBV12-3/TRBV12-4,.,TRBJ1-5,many,CASRSTRGQPQHF,TGTGCCAGCAGAAGTACGCGGGGTCAGCCCCAGCATTTT
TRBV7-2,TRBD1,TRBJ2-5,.,CASSLPPRTGMKETQYF,TGTGCCAGCAGCTTACCTCCCCGGACAGGGATGAAGGAGACCCAGTACTTC
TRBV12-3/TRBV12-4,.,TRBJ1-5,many,CASSKQGGNQPQHF,TGTGCCAGCAGTAAACAGGGAGGCAATCAGCCCCAGCATTTT
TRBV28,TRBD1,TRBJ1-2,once,CASWDRPSYGYTF,TGTGCCAGCTGGGACAGGCCCTCCTATGGCTACACCTTC
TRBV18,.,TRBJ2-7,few,CASSSRDPTGQYF,TGTGCCAGCTCATCCCGGGACCCGACCGGGCAGTACTTC
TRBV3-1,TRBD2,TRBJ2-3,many,CASSTGLAGGTDTQYF,TGTGCCAGCAGCACCGGACTAGCTGGGGGCACAGATACGCAGTATTTT
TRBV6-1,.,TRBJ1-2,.,CASSDRIGQAGYTF,TGTGCCAGCAGTGACAGGATTGGGCAGGCTGGCTACACCTTC
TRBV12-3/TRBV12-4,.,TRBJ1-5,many,CASSSLDGSNQPQHF,TGTGCCAGCAGTTCCCTGGACGGTAGCAATCAGCCCCAGCATTTT
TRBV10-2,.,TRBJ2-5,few,CASSVGARETQYF,TGCGCCAGCAGTGTAGGGGCGAGGGAGACCCAGTACTTC
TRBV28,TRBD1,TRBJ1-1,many,CASSPEQGAVGGTEAFF,TGTGCCAGCAGTCCAGAGCAGGGGGCCGTGGGGGGAACTGAAGCTTTCTTT
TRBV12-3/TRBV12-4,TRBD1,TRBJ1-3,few,CANSGGQGVFSGNTIYF,TGTGCCAACTCTGGGGGACAGGGGGTATTCTCTGGAAACACCATATATTTT
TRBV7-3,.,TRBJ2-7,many,CASSYKGGYEQYF,TGTGCCAGCAGCTATAAAGGGGGATACGAGCAGTACTTC
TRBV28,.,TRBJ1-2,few,CASIGSGLPGYTF,TGTGCCAGTATCGGTTCGGGGTTGCCTGGCTACACCTTC
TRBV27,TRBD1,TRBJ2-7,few,CASRDGQGKSEQYF,TGTGCCAGCAGGGACGGACAGGGAAAGAGCGAGCAGTACTTC
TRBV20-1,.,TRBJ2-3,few,CSARPQGWQYF,TGCAGTGCTAGACCTCAGGGGTGGCAGTATTTT
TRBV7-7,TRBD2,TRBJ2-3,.,CASSQLAGRTDTQYF,TGTGCTAGCAGCCAACTAGCGGGGCGCACAGATACGCAGTATTTT
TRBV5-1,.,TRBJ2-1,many,CASSLRGLHYNEQFF,TGCGCCAGCAGCTTGCGAGGACTACATTACAATGAGCAGTTCTTC
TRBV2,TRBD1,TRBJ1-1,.,CASGRDRANTEAFF,TGTGCCAGCGGACGGGACAGGGCAAACACTGAAGCTTTCTTT
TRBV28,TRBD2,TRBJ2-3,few,CASSTPGTTPSTDTQYF,TGTGCCAGCAGCACCCCCGGGACTACCCCTAGCACAGATACGCAGTATTTT
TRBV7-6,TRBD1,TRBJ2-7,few,CASSLGDRVEQYF,TGTGCCAGCAGCTTAGGGGACAGGGTCGAGCAGTACTTC
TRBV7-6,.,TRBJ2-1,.,CASSPTRANEQFF,TGTGCCAGCAGCCCGACGAGGGCCAATGAGCAGTTCTTC